A single sample gave rise to the 10 T cell receptor beta chains below, sequenced in a study of cytomegalovirus exposure and HLA in healthy donors. It was with 60 Vbeta and 13 Jbeta primers that the PCR ran. The data were produced by immunoSEQ multiplex PCR, yet TCRdb's version contains in-frame clones alone and is incomplete. The data hold under 120,000 clones, with 60% to 75% observed a single time. Sequencing was carried out using PBMCs. The receptors stem from a man aged 40-50 years in good health and CMV-seropositive.

This clone was counted a single time. This chain joins TRBV11-2 and TRBJ2-7; 9 nucleotides line up with TRBD2. Germline CDR1 is SGHAT and CDR2 is FQNNGV. V dropped 3 bases and J dropped 4; count of bases not matched to a gene: 4. The CDR3 length is 14 residues. The CDR3 spells CASSFRREGYEQYF. In DNA form, the CDR3 reads TGTGCCAGCAGCTTTCGGCGGGAGGGGTACGAGCAGTACTTC.

This chain joins TRBV2 and TRBJ2-1; perhaps TRBD1 as D (6 bases). Trimming removed 5 bases from V and 3 bases from J, with 8 bases in between. This CDR3 comprises 13 residues. Germline V CDR1 and CDR2: SNHLY, FYNNEI. The CDR3 loop is CASSSRGYNEQFF. The CDR3 bases are TGTGCCAGCAGTTCCAGGGGCTACAATGAGCAGTTCTTC.

CDR3 in DNA: TGTGCCTGGAGTGGCACTGGTTCCTACGAGCAGTACTTC. Encoded protein: CAWSGTGSYEQYF. The V call is TRBV30, the J call TRBJ2-7, with D unclear. This CDR3 has 13 amino acids. V shed 1 base and J shed 1 base, with 8 bases lying between them. Germline assignment: CDR1 GTSNPN and CDR2 SVGIG (reference sequence).

This clone appeared a few times. The chain carries TRBV6-6 and TRBJ1-5; D remains ambiguous. Trimming removed 6 bases from V and 3 bases from J, with 12 bases in between. The CDR3 length is 14 residues. The V gene's germline CDR1 is MNHNY and CDR2 SVGAGI (reference sequence). Here the CDR3 DNA reads TGTGCCAGCAGCCCCTACGGGTACAATCAGCCCCAGCATTTT. Its translation is CASSPYGYNQPQHF.

For the CDR3, the DNA is TGTGCCAGCTATGCGGGAATGAATCAGCCCCAGCATTTT. This encodes CASYAGMNQPQHF. The J gene is TRBJ1-5, the V gene TRBV6-1, with D hard to call. The CDR3 covers 13 residues. CDR1 is MNHNS and CDR2 is SASEGT in the germline V gene. The V and J ends lost 8 bases and 4 bases respectively, with 12 bases between them.

In its sample, this clone was seen a few times. The chain joins TRBV5-6 to TRBJ2-5; D may be TRBD2 (5 bases). From germline, CDR1 is SGHDT and CDR2 YYEEEE. This CDR3 comprises 13 residues. Trimming took 6 bases from V and 4 from J, leaving 13 bases between them. In nucleotides, the CDR3 is TGTGCCAGCAACTCGGGGAGAGGAGAGACCCAGTACTTC. Its translation: CASNSGRGETQYF.

The rearrangement uses TRBV5-1 and TRBJ1-1; TRBD1 matches 10 bases. CDR1 and CDR2 from the germline V gene are SGHRS and YFSETQ. This CDR3 region has 17 residues. V shed 3 bases and J 1 base; nucleotides not matched to a gene: 9. In DNA form, the CDR3 reads TGCGCCAGCAGCTCCTCCGGGACAGGGGTAGGGAACACTGAAGCTTTCTTT. Amino acids: CASSSSGTGVGNTEAFF.

The V gene is TRBV6-5, the J gene TRBJ1-2, with TRBD1 as a possible D gene (5 bases). The germline CDR1 and CDR2 sequences are MNHEY and SVGAGI. V was cut by 2 bases and J by 8 bases, with 15 bases left in between. CDR3 length equals 14 residues. CDR3 protein: CASSYGRAELGYTF. CDR3 DNA sequence: TGTGCCAGCAGTTACGGCAGGGCGGAGTTGGGCTACACCTTC.

The chain links TRBV28 to TRBJ2-1, with no clear D. The V end lost 5 bases, the J end lost 7 bases, and 6 bases lay between the germline ends. Germline V gives CDR1 MDHEN, CDR2 SYDVKM. This CDR3 has 11 amino acids. The CDR3 sequence is CASSRYNEQFF. The CDR3 region has the DNA TGTGCCAGCAGTCGGTATAATGAGCAGTTCTTC.

The chain joins TRBV7-8 to TRBJ2-2; 8 nucleotides match TRBD1. V was pared by 1 base and J by 0 bases, with 7 bases of the junction left unmatched. The CDR3 totals 18 residues. Germline assignment: CDR1 SGHVS and CDR2 FQNEAQ. CDR3 amino acids: CASSLVGDRTTNTGELFF. CDR3 nucleotides: TGTGCCAGCAGCTTAGTTGGGGACAGGACGACGAACACCGGGGAGCTGTTTTTT.